The 7 T cell receptor beta chains in this list originate from one sample, sequenced in a study of early T cells in non-severe SARS-CoV-2 infection. TCRdb reprocessed the 5' RACE reads with MiXCR, giving one entry per CDR3 protein. The table lists 60,000 or so distinct CDR3 sequences, 10% to 14% of them singletons, with under 2% in the top ten. The sample consisted of whole blood. The receptors derive from an adult who was a healthcare worker with PCR-confirmed SARS-CoV-2 infection or an uninfected control (not recorded which).

This clonotype was observed at least ten times. The J gene is TRBJ2-3, the V gene TRBV11-2; D ambiguous. Trimming removed 5 bases from V and 5 bases from J, with 14 bases in between. This CDR3 has 14 residues. In germline, CDR1 is SGHAT, CDR2 FQNNGV. The CDR3 bases are TGTGCCAGCAGCCACCGCGGTTCGGGAGATACGCAGTATTTT. Translating gives CASSHRGSGDTQYF. The complete variable domain, with remaining parts taken from reference TRBV11-2 and TRBJ2-3, reads EAGVAQSPRYKIIEKRQSVAFWCNPISGHATLYWYQQILGQGPKLLIQFQNNGVVDDSQLPKDRFSAERLKGVDSTLKIQPAKLEDSAVYLCASSHRGSGDTQYFGPGTRLTVL.

This clonotype was recorded many times. The chain has TRBV19 and TRBJ2-3; the D call may be TRBD1 or TRBD2 (6 bases each). With 2 bases removed from V and 5 bases from J, the gap between germline ends came to 14 bases. The CDR3 has 15 amino acids. Germline CDR1 and CDR2: LNHDA and SQIVND (reference sequence). The CDR3 sequence: CASSISGGGIDTQYF. CDR3 in DNA: TGTGCCAGTAGTATATCAGGAGGGGGGATAGATACGCAGTATTTT.

The V gene is TRBV5-1, the J gene TRBJ1-1; no definite D call. Germline CDR1 is SGHRS and CDR2 is YFSETQ. The CDR3 is 14 amino acids. The germline V and J ends were trimmed by 1 base and 4 bases, with 11 bases remaining between them. CDR3: CASSLSAGSTEAFF. Written as DNA, the CDR3 is TGCGCCAGCAGCTTGTCAGCGGGCAGCACTGAAGCTTTCTTT.

This clonotype was seen many times. The chain combines TRBV29-1 with TRBJ1-1, with 9 nucleotides matching TRBD1. The CDR3 totals 12 residues. CDR1 and CDR2 from the germline V gene are SQVTM and ANQGSEA. The CDR3 DNA sequence: TGCAGTGCGACAGGGGGGGATACTGAAGCTTTCTTT. As protein: CSATGGDTEAFF.

This clonotype was counted at least ten times. The gene calls are TRBV7-2 and TRBJ1-1; D is undetermined. V lost 3 bases to trimming and J lost 3 bases, with 2 bases between them. The CDR3 is 11 amino acids. Germline V gene data show CDR1 as SGHTA and CDR2 as FQGNSA. The CDR3 coding sequence is TGTGCCAGCAGCTTGGACACTGAAGCTTTCTTT. Translating gives CASSLDTEAFF.

This clonotype has at least ten counts. CDR3 sequence reads: CSVSVGDYGYTF. In DNA form, the CDR3 reads TGCAGCGTTTCGGTGGGGGACTATGGCTACACCTTC. The gene calls are TRBV29-1 and TRBJ1-2, with TRBD1 as a possible D gene (5 bases). This CDR3 comprises 12 residues. The germline V and J ends were trimmed by 5 bases and 3 bases, with 10 bases remaining between them. CDR1 is SQVTM and CDR2 is ANQGSEA in the germline V gene.

This clonotype was detected many times. The J gene is TRBJ2-7, the V gene TRBV20-1; 7 bases are shared with TRBD1. The CDR3 spans 13 residues. J lost 3 bases, V lost 6 bases, and 8 bases had no gene match. Germline V CDR1 and CDR2: DFQATT, SNEGSKA (reference sequence). The CDR3 spells CSAKGQPSYEQYF. The CDR3 nucleotides are TGCAGTGCCAAGGGACAGCCTAGCTACGAGCAGTACTTC.